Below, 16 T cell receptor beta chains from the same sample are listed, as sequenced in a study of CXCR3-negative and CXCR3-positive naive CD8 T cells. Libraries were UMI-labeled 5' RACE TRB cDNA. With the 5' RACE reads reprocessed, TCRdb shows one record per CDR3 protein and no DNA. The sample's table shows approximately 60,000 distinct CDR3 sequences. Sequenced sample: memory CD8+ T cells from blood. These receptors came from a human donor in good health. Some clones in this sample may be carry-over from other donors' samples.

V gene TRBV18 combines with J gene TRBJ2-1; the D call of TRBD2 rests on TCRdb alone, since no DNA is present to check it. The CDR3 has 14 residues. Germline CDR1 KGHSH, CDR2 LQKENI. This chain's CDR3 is CASSPGDYSGQEFF.

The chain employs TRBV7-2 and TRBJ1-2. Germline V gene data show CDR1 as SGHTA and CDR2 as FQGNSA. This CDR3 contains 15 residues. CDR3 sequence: CASSQDLLAYYGYTF.

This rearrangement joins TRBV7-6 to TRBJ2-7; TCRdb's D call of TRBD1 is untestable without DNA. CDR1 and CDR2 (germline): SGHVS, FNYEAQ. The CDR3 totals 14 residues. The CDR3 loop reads CASSPRAEIYEQYF.

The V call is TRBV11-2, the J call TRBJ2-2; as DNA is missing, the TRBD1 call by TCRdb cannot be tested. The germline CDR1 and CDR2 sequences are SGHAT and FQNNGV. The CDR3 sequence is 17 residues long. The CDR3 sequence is CASSLDVWGEEDGELFF. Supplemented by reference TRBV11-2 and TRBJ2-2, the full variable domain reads EAGVAQSPRYKIIEKRQSVAFWCNPISGHATLYWYQQILGQGPKLLIQFQNNGVVDDSQLPKDRFSAERLKGVDSTLKIQPAKLEDSAVYLCASSLDVWGEEDGELFFGEGSRLTVL.

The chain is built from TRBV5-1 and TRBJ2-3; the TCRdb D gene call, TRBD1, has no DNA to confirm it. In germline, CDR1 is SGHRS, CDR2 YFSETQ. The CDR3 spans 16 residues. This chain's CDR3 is CASSLGLGTSTDTQYF.

The CDR3: CSVQGGRAVDTQYF. The J gene is TRBJ2-3, the V gene TRBV29-1; TCRdb returns TRBD2, unconfirmable since there is no DNA. Germline CDR1 SQVTM, CDR2 ANQGSEA. The length of the CDR3 is 14 residues.

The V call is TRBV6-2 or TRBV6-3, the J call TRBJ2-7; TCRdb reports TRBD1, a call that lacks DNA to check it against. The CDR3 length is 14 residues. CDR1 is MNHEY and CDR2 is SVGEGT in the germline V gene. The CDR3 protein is CASSPGTGEYEQYF.

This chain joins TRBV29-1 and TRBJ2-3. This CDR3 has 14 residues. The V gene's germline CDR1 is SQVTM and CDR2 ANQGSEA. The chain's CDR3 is CSGLAAKYTDTQYF.

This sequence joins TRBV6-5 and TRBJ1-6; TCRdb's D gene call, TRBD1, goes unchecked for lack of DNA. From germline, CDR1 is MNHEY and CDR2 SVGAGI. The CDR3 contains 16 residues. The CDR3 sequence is CASSYQMTGVNSPLHF.

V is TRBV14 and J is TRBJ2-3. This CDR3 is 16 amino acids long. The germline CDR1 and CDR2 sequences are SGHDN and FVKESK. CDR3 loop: CASSHMKVESTDTQYF.

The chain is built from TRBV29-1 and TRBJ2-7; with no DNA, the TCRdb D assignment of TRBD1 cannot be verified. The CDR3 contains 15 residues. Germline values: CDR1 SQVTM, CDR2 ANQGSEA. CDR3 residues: CSVEGSRDHSYEQYF.

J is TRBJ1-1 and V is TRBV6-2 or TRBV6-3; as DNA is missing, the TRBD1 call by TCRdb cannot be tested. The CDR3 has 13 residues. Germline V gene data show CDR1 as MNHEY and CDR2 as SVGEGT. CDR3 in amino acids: CASSQQGISEAFF.

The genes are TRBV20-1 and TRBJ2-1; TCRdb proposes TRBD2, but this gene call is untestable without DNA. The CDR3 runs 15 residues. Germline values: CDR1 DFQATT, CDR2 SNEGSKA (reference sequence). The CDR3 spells CSARDPGSPYNEQFF.

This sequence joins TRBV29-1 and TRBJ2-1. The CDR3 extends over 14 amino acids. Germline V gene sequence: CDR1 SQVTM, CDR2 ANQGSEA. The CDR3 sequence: CSVDRTIGEREQFF.

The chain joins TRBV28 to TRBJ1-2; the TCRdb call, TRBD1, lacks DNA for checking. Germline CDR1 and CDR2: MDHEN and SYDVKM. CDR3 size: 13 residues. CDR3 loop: CASSRQGPYGYTF.

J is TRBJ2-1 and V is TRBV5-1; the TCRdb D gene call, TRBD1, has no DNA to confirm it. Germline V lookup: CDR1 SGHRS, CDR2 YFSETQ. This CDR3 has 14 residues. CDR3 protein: CASSLAQGDNEQFF.